This T cell receptor (beta chain) originates from a study of low-dose radiotherapy and immunotherapy resistance in tumors. Study in general: For Cohort 1, fractions of 0.5 Gy were given every 2 weeks, reaching 6.5 Gy overall.

Alpha and beta chains were covered, as first-strand cDNA relied on TRAV- and TRBV-specific primers. Both a constant-region primer and a V-primer adapter served to amplify TCRs across roughly 22 PCR cycles. TCRdb analysed the reads with MiXCR anew, one entry per CDR3 protein. Seen here are about 7,300 distinct CDR3 sequences, 60% to 70% observed once, and the top ten hold approximately 9.3%. J was trimmed by 7 bases and V by 0 bases; bases with no gene match: 4. Germline V gene sequence: CDR1 SGHDT, CDR2 YYEEEE. The CDR3 length is 15 residues. The gene calls are TRBV5-6 and TRBJ2-2, with 9 nucleotides matching TRBD2. This receptor was taken from a human donor with advanced metastatic prostate, ovarian, gallbladder or colorectal cancer (not recorded which). This table probably holds off-target reads from a library built for another chain. The chain's CDR3 is CASSLVAGAVGELFF. CDR3 coding DNA: TGTGCCAGCAGCTTGGTAGCGGGAGCAGTCGGGGAGCTGTTTTTT.